The 25 T cell receptor beta chains in this list originate from one sample, sequenced in a study of shared clonotypes between healthy human individuals. TCRdb keeps only in-frame clones here, not all; method: immunoSEQ multiplex PCR. The table records some 1.5 million clones, around 97% of them present only once. Sequencing input: naive CD4+ T cells sorted from blood. Subset of the sample: CD45RA+ positively selected. All receptors come from a young man in good health.

V is TRBV28 and J is TRBJ2-3, with 9 bases fitting TRBD1. The V segment lost 8 bases and the J segment 6 bases; nucleotides outside the gene matches: 9. The CDR3 covers 14 residues. CDR1 is MDHEN and CDR2 is SYDVKM in the germline V gene. CDR3: CASRQGGRSDTQYF. CDR3 DNA sequence: TGTGCCAGCCGACAGGGGGGCCGGTCTGATACGCAGTATTTT.

The chain uses TRBV10-2 and TRBJ2-1; 11 nucleotides line up with TRBD1. Trimming took 8 bases from V and 0 from J; bases not matched to a gene: 3. The CDR3 extends over 15 amino acids. Germline V gene data show CDR1 as WSHSY and CDR2 as SAAADI. The CDR3 is CASGTGGPSYNEQFF. The CDR3 DNA follows: TGCGCCAGCGGGACAGGGGGGCCCTCCTACAATGAGCAGTTCTTC.

The chain couples TRBV4-1 to TRBJ1-2; the D gene is possibly TRBD1 (6 bases). CDR1 and CDR2 from the germline V gene are MGHRA and YSYEKL. The CDR3 consists of 15 residues. V gave up 0 bases and J gave up 9 bases, with 17 bases separating them. In DNA, the CDR3 is TGCGCCAGCAGCCAAGAATCGCCGGGGGCAGGCCGCTACACCTTC. Its protein product is CASSQESPGAGRYTF.

This chain links TRBV15 with TRBJ2-3; D is undetermined. Germline V gene sequence: CDR1 LNHNV, CDR2 YYDKDF (reference sequence). V lost 8 bases and J 1 base, leaving 16 bases between the germline ends. There are 15 residues in the CDR3. The CDR3 region has the DNA TGTGCCACCTCTGGTAGCAGCCGCGGCACAGATACGCAGTATTTT. Protein sequence: CATSGSSRGTDTQYF.

The chain recombines TRBV5-1 with TRBJ2-7, with 7 bases matching TRBD1. The CDR3 sequence is 13 residues long. The J segment lost 6 bases and the V segment lost 2 bases, leaving 5 bases of the junction unmatched. The V gene's germline CDR1 is SGHRS and CDR2 YFSETQ. The CDR3 protein is CASSLGQASEQYF. CDR3 sequence (DNA): TGCGCCAGCAGCTTAGGACAGGCGAGCGAGCAGTACTTC.

This chain links TRBV6-1 with TRBJ1-5; D remains ambiguous. Germline V gene sequence: CDR1 MNHNS, CDR2 SASEGT. V shed 5 bases and J shed 0 bases, with 8 bases lying between them. The length of the CDR3 is 14 residues. CDR3 DNA: TGTGCCAGCAGTAGGACCGTTAGCAATCAGCCCCAGCATTTT. It specifies CASSRTVSNQPQHF.

This clone occurred once. This rearrangement joins TRBV27 to TRBJ2-1; 11 bases are a match to TRBD2. Per the germline V gene, CDR1 is MNHEY and CDR2 is SMNVEV (reference sequence). V lost 6 bases, J lost 4 bases, and 17 bases stayed unmatched. The CDR3 runs 19 residues. The CDR3, as DNA: TGTGCCAGCAGCCCGAGAGCTAGCGGGAGGAGAGGGGGGTACAATGAGCAGTTCTTC. As protein: CASSPRASGRRGGYNEQFF.

This chain's CDR3 is CASRPTTNEKLFF. The CDR3 region has the DNA TGCGCCAGCAGGCCAACAACTAATGAAAAACTGTTTTTT. This rearrangement joins TRBV5-1 to TRBJ1-4; D is ambiguous. V lost 5 bases, J lost 0 bases, and 5 bases lay in between. Germline CDR1 SGHRS, CDR2 YFSETQ. CDR3 length equals 13 residues. The full variable domain, with the rest looked up from reference TRBV5-1 and TRBJ1-4, is KAGVTQTPRYLIKTRGQQVTLSCSPISGHRSVSWYQQTPGQGLQFLFEYFSETQRNKGNFPGRFSGRQFSNSRSEMNVSTLELGDSALYLCASRPTTNEKLFFGSGTQLSVL.

The rearrangement joins TRBV11-3 to TRBJ2-2; no clear D. In germline, CDR1 is SGHNT, CDR2 YENEEA. V dropped 3 bases and J dropped 0 bases, with 11 bases sitting between them. The CDR3 covers 16 residues. For the CDR3, the DNA is TGTGCCAGCAGCTTTAGGTCCGGTACGAACACCGGGGAGCTGTTTTTT. Translation gives CASSFRSGTNTGELFF.

The rearrangement joins TRBV6-6 to TRBJ1-1, with D unresolved. CDR3 length: 14 residues. The V end lost 7 bases, the J end lost 1 base, and 13 bases lay between the germline ends. From germline, CDR1 is MNHNY and CDR2 SVGAGI (reference sequence). The CDR3, as DNA: TGTGCCAGCACCCCCCCGGGCCAGAACACTGAAGCTTTCTTT. Translation: CASTPPGQNTEAFF.

The V call is TRBV5-4, the J call TRBJ1-1, with D possibly being TRBD1 (5 bases). Germline-derived CDR1 and CDR2 are SGHNT and YYREEE (reference sequence). CDR3 length equals 15 residues. V shed 4 bases and J shed 0 bases, with 13 bases lying between them. CDR3 sequence: CASSPRGTLNTEAFF. The CDR3 DNA sequence: TGTGCCAGCAGCCCAAGAGGGACTTTGAACACTGAAGCTTTCTTT. The whole variable domain, filled in from reference TRBV5-4 and TRBJ1-1, reads ETGVTQSPTHLIKTRGQQVTLRCSSQSGHNTVSWYQQALGQGPQFIFQYYREEENGRGNFPPRFSGLQFPNYSSELNVNALELDDSALYLCASSPRGTLNTEAFFGQGTRLTVV.

The chain joins TRBV28 to TRBJ1-5; D ambiguous. V was clipped by 4 bases and J by 15 bases, with 16 bases between them. The germline CDR1 and CDR2 sequences are MDHEN and SYDVKM. This CDR3 is built from 12 residues. The CDR3, as DNA: TGTGCCAGCAGTTGGGCCCAAGCGTCCTGGCATTTT. It encodes CASSWAQASWHF. The full variable domain, completed using reference TRBV28 and TRBJ1-5, is DVKVTQSSRYLVKRTGEKVFLECVQDMDHENMFWYRQDPGLGLRLIYFSYDVKMKEKGDIPEGYSVSREKKERFSLILESASTNQTSMYLCASSWAQASWHFGDGTRLSIL.

V gene TRBV5-1 combines with J gene TRBJ2-5; no clear D gene. The V and J ends lost 0 bases and 5 bases respectively, with 14 bases between them. Per germline, CDR1 SGHRS and CDR2 YFSETQ. CDR3 size: 15 residues. The CDR3 loop is CASSLGWKDPETQYF. In nucleotides, the CDR3 is TGCGCCAGCAGCTTGGGGTGGAAGGATCCCGAGACCCAGTACTTC.

This rearrangement joins TRBV2 to TRBJ2-3; 12 bases line up with TRBD1. The J segment lost 7 bases and the V segment lost 7 bases, leaving 6 bases of the junction unmatched. Germline assignment: CDR1 SNHLY and CDR2 FYNNEI. The CDR3 has 14 residues. In DNA form, the CDR3 reads TGTGCCAGCACCCGGGACAGGGGGCAACATACGCAGTATTTT. This sequence encodes CASTRDRGQHTQYF. Full variable domain (remainder filled in from reference TRBV2 and TRBJ2-3): EPEVTQTPSHQVTQMGQEVILRCVPISNHLYFYWYRQILGQKVEFLVSFYNNEISEKSEIFDDQFSVERPDGSNFTLKIRSTKLEDSAMYFCASTRDRGQHTQYFGPGTRLTVL.

The chain has TRBV5-4 and TRBJ2-7; D gene unclear. CDR3 size: 14 residues. Between the trimmed V and J ends, which lost 5 bases and 2 bases, there was a span of 14 bases. In germline, CDR1 is SGHNT, CDR2 YYREEE (reference sequence). The CDR3 loop reads CASSPEILAYEQYF. The CDR3 DNA reads TGTGCCAGCAGTCCGGAAATACTCGCCTACGAGCAGTACTTC.

Comments on this clone: Other DNA sequences of this sample code for an identical CDR3. This rearrangement joins TRBV18 to TRBJ2-1, with 12 bases that match TRBD2. The germline CDR1 and CDR2 sequences are KGHSH and LQKENI. This CDR3 has 16 residues. Germline trimming cut 3 bases from V and 4 bases from J; bases unmatched to any gene: 4. The chain's CDR3 is CASSPPGTSGYNEQFF. CDR3 DNA: TGTGCCAGCTCACCTCCCGGGACTAGCGGGTACAATGAGCAGTTCTTC. Full variable domain (remainder filled in from reference TRBV18 and TRBJ2-1): NAGVMQNPRHLVRRRGQEARLRCSPMKGHSHVYWYRQLPEEGLKFMVYLQKENIIDESGMPKERFSAEFPKEGPSILRIQQVVRGDSAAYFCASSPPGTSGYNEQFFGPGTRLTVL.

The chain employs TRBV30 and TRBJ1-5; the D is unclear. Germline V gene sequence: CDR1 GTSNPN, CDR2 SVGIG (reference sequence). The CDR3 contains 13 residues. Trimming left V 4 bases short and J 2 bases short, with 9 bases between. The CDR3 region is CAWNTEGNQPQHF. The CDR3 DNA sequence: TGTGCCTGGAATACCGAGGGCAATCAGCCCCAGCATTTT.

The table lists this clone with a count of one. The genes are TRBV5-4 and TRBJ2-3; 12 nucleotides line up with TRBD2. With 4 bases clipped from V and 0 bases from J, the junction kept 6 bases outside the gene matches. Per the germline V gene, CDR1 is SGHNT and CDR2 is YYREEE (reference sequence). The CDR3 extends over 17 amino acids. CDR3 sequence reads: CASSPLGLAGSTDTQYF. The DNA of the CDR3 is TGTGCCAGCAGCCCCCTAGGACTAGCGGGAAGCACAGATACGCAGTATTTT.

The chain recombines TRBV28 with TRBJ1-5; D may be TRBD1 (5 bases). This CDR3 has 16 residues. V was clipped by 7 bases and J by 3 bases, with 19 bases between them. CDR1 is MDHEN and CDR2 is SYDVKM in the germline V gene. CDR3 in amino acids: CASTSPGADNNQPQHF. Here the CDR3 DNA reads TGTGCCAGCACCTCCCCTGGGGCAGACAACAATCAGCCCCAGCATTTT. The complete variable domain, with remaining parts taken from reference TRBV28 and TRBJ1-5, reads DVKVTQSSRYLVKRTGEKVFLECVQDMDHENMFWYRQDPGLGLRLIYFSYDVKMKEKGDIPEGYSVSREKKERFSLILESASTNQTSMYLCASTSPGADNNQPQHFGDGTRLSIL.

For this clone: Other DNA sequences in the sample encode the same CDR3. The gene calls are TRBV5-4 and TRBJ2-5; D gene uncertain. Germline V gene sequence: CDR1 SGHNT, CDR2 YYREEE (reference sequence). The CDR3 spans 12 residues. Between the trimmed V and J ends, which lost 2 bases and 4 bases, there was a span of 6 bases. The CDR3 spells CASSLDRETQYF. CDR3 DNA: TGTGCCAGCAGCTTAGATCGAGAGACCCAGTACTTC.

The chain combines TRBV7-8 with TRBJ2-7, with unresolved D. Germline V CDR1 and CDR2: SGHVS, FQNEAQ. The CDR3 length is 14 residues. The V gene lost 5 bases and the J gene lost 2 bases, with 13 bases spanning the gap. The CDR3 nucleotides read TGTGCCAGCAGCGCGACGTCCGCAGCCTACGAGCAGTACTTC. As protein: CASSATSAAYEQYF.

The chain is built from TRBV18 and TRBJ2-7; TRBD1 matches at 8 bases. Germline assignment: CDR1 KGHSH and CDR2 LQKENI. V lost 1 base, J lost 1 base, and 9 bases stayed unmatched. The CDR3 loop spans 17 amino acids. CDR3 DNA sequence: TGTGCCAGCTCACCACTCGCCCACGGGACAGGATCCTACGAGCAGTACTTC. It specifies CASSPLAHGTGSYEQYF.

V usage is TRBV13 and J usage is TRBJ1-4, with D tentatively TRBD1 (6 bases). V gave up 5 bases and J gave up 5 bases, with 12 bases separating them. This CDR3 comprises 14 residues. Germline V gene data show CDR1 as PRHDT and CDR2 as FYEKMQ (reference sequence). CDR3 sequence (DNA): TGTGCCAGCAGCCGTCTGGGGGGCAATGAAAAACTGTTTTTT. Translation gives CASSRLGGNEKLFF.

The chain combines TRBV6-5 with TRBJ2-1, with TRBD2 as a possible D gene (5 bases). V gave up 2 bases and J gave up 1 base, with 12 bases separating them. Germline CDR1 MNHEY, CDR2 SVGAGI. There are 16 residues in the CDR3. This CDR3 reads CASSYARVASYNEQFF. Here the CDR3 DNA reads TGTGCCAGCAGTTACGCGCGGGTTGCGTCCTACAATGAGCAGTTCTTC.

The genes are TRBV6-4 and TRBJ2-7, with 10 bases that match TRBD2. Looked up from germline, CDR1 is MRHNA and CDR2 is SNTAGT. This CDR3 region has 18 residues. J gave up 3 bases and V 2 bases, and 13 bases lay outside the gene matches. The CDR3: CASSDPCEWLAGDYEQYF. The CDR3 DNA reads TGTGCCAGCAGTGACCCATGTGAGTGGCTAGCGGGGGACTACGAGCAGTACTTC.